The TCR beta chain under discussion was sequenced for a study of long-term antiretroviral therapy in people with HIV. In regard to this clone: Its antigen is currently unknown.

V shed 0 bases and J shed 4 bases, with 7 bases lying between them. CDR3 length equals 13 residues. Germline loops: CDR1 SGDLS, CDR2 YYNGEE. The libraries were made with immunoSEQ v3.0 at survey level. TCRdb's copy holds only in-frame clones and misses some; the assay was immunoSEQ multiplex PCR. There are 20,000 to 25,000 clones in the sample; about 89% occur only once, and roughly 3.3% lies in the top ten. General observations from the study: Diversity increased after ART yet remained lower than in transplant donor controls.

Treated in the United States were all of the participants with HIV. The sample consisted of unsorted PBMCs, taken around 2.7 years after starting antiretroviral therapy. V and J are TRBV9 and TRBJ1-1, with D unresolved. The receptor was isolated from a woman aged 50 to 60 with HIV. The DNA for the CDR3 is TGTGCCAGCAGCGTAGGGGGTAGCACTGAAGCTTTCTTT. Translating gives CASSVGGSTEAFF.